The 28 T cell receptor beta chains below come from one sample, sequenced in a study of T cell repertoires in cytomegalovirus infection. Their cognate antigens are unknown. TCRdb redid the calling of the reads with MiXCR, one entry per CDR3 protein. This sample has approximately 70,000 distinct CDR3 sequences, with around 21% found just once. Sequencing was done on a sample of PBMCs, sequenced either directly or after in vitro stimulation (not recorded which). The receptors were gathered from a human donor in good health (CMV status not recorded). Some clones in this sample may be carry-over from other donors' samples.

At least ten counts were recorded for this clonotype. This chain joins TRBV7-2 and TRBJ1-2; a weak D match, TRBD1 (5 bases). Trimming took off 4 bases at V and 4 bases at J, with 19 bases between the two ends. This CDR3 is 16 amino acids long. Germline assignment: CDR1 SGHTA and CDR2 FQGNSA. CDR3 in DNA: TGTGCCAGCAGCTCGTCTGCGATACAGGTCCCCTATGGCTACACCTTC. Translated, it gives CASSSSAIQVPYGYTF.

This rearrangement joins TRBV9 to TRBJ1-1; maybe TRBD1 (6 bases). The length of the CDR3 is 13 residues. Germline values: CDR1 SGDLS, CDR2 YYNGEE. V was trimmed by 4 bases and J by 1 base, leaving 8 bases between them. CDR3 residues: CASSKTGNTEAFF. CDR3 sequence (DNA): TGTGCCAGCAGCAAGACAGGGAACACTGAAGCTTTCTTT.

There are many counts of this clonotype. The J gene is TRBJ1-6, the V gene TRBV12-3 or TRBV12-4; D remains unclear. The CDR3 consists of 16 residues. The germline V and J ends were trimmed by 1 base and 9 bases, with 16 bases remaining between them. CDR3 sequence reads: CASSLEDASSSSPLHF. The CDR3 region has the DNA TGTGCCAGCAGTTTAGAAGATGCGTCTTCTAGTTCACCCCTCCACTTT.

In its sample, this clonotype was seen a few times. This chain links TRBV7-2 with TRBJ2-1; no clear D gene. CDR1 and CDR2 (germline): SGHTA, FQGNSA. There are 13 residues in the CDR3. V dropped 1 base and J dropped 6 bases, with 7 bases sitting between them. The DNA for the CDR3 is TGTGCCAGCAGCTTAGTCATGATCAATGAGCAGTTCTTC. Encoded protein: CASSLVMINEQFF.

This clonotype has a count of ten or more. This chain connects TRBV7-3 to TRBJ2-1; weak D call: TRBD2 (5 bases). CDR1 and CDR2 (germline): SGHTA, FQGTGA. There are 12 residues in the CDR3. The V and J ends lost 3 bases and 8 bases respectively, with 8 bases between them. The CDR3 protein is CASSFRRDEQFF. CDR3 coding DNA: TGTGCCAGCAGCTTCAGGCGGGATGAGCAGTTCTTC.

The rearrangement uses TRBV15 and TRBJ1-5; possibly TRBD1 for D (5 bases). This CDR3 is 15 amino acids long. Germline V CDR1 and CDR2: LNHNV, YYDKDF (reference sequence). Trimming removed 4 bases at V and 8 bases at J, with 18 bases between. DNA of the CDR3: TGTGCCACCAGCAAAGAGGTGGGGGATTACAAGCCCCAGCATTTT. Translated: CATSKEVGDYKPQHF.

The chain is built from TRBV19 and TRBJ2-1; 13 bases match TRBD2. This CDR3 region has 14 residues. The V segment lost 7 bases and the J segment 6 bases; nucleotides outside the gene matches: 3. From germline, CDR1 is LNHDA and CDR2 SQIVND (reference sequence). The CDR3 reads CASIRTSGSNEQFF. The CDR3 region has the DNA TGTGCCAGTATAAGGACTAGCGGGAGCAATGAGCAGTTCTTC.

The V gene is TRBV15, the J gene TRBJ2-7; 7 bases fit TRBD2. The germline CDR1 and CDR2 sequences are LNHNV and YYDKDF (reference sequence). Trimming took 1 base from V and 3 from J; bases not matched to a gene: 6. CDR3 size: 15 residues. The CDR3 DNA sequence: TGTGCCACCAGCAGAGGAGCCGGACTAGACTACGAGCAGTACTTC. Protein product: CATSRGAGLDYEQYF.

On this clonotype itself: The conserved closing phenylalanine or tryptophan is absent in this CDR3, likely reflecting a read error. This chain links TRBV11-2 with TRBJ1-1, with 8 bases fitting TRBD1. This CDR3 contains 14 residues. Trimming took 6 bases from V and 1 from J; bases not matched to a gene: 4. The germline CDR1 and CDR2 sequences are SGHAT and FQNNGV. CDR3 sequence: CASRLTGANTEAFL. DNA for the CDR3: TGTGCCAGCAGGTTGACAGGGGCGAACACTGAAGCTTTCTTA.

This clonotype was observed at least ten times. This chain links TRBV4-2 with TRBJ2-7; TRBD2 might be the D (6 bases). The germline V gene has CDR1 LGHNA and CDR2 YNFKEQ. V lost 0 bases and J lost 3, with 21 bases in between. This CDR3 has 18 amino acids. The CDR3 DNA is TGTGCCAGCAGCCAAGATTTGGGGGGAAGGTCAACCGGCTACGAGCAGTACTTC. Its translation is CASSQDLGGRSTGYEQYF.

This clonotype has more than one count but fewer than ten. J is TRBJ2-7 and V is TRBV28; D is undetermined. Germline loops: CDR1 MDHEN, CDR2 SYDVKM. CDR3 length: 11 amino acids. V shed 5 bases and J shed 3 bases, with 5 bases lying between them. Written as DNA, the CDR3 is TGTGCCAGCAGTCCCTACTACGAGCAGTACTTC. The encoded protein is CASSPYYEQYF.

This clonotype was observed a handful of times. The rearrangement joins TRBV4-1 to TRBJ2-5; no definite D call. Trimming left V 4 bases short and J 2 bases short, with 14 bases between. This CDR3 has 15 amino acids. Per germline, CDR1 MGHRA and CDR2 YSYEKL. CDR3 loop: CASSPQEWGQETQYF. CDR3 in DNA: TGCGCCAGCAGCCCCCAAGAGTGGGGACAAGAGACCCAGTACTTC.

The gene calls are TRBV6-8 and TRBJ1-1; 9 nucleotides align to TRBD1. J lost 5 bases, V lost 8 bases, and 6 bases had no gene match. The CDR3 is 13 amino acids. CDR1 MNHGY and CDR2 SAAAGT come from the germline V gene. This chain's CDR3 is CASGNRGRTEAFF. The CDR3 DNA reads as TGTGCCAGCGGGAACAGGGGGCGAACTGAAGCTTTCTTT.

This clonotype was observed a handful of times. The chain couples TRBV5-1 to TRBJ2-1, with 7 bases aligning to TRBD2. The V segment lost 6 bases and the J segment 7 bases; nucleotides outside the gene matches: 7. The CDR3 is 13 residues long. Germline-derived CDR1 and CDR2 are SGHRS and YFSETQ. CDR3 region: CASKVGAGNEQFF. The CDR3 DNA follows: TGCGCCAGCAAGGTGGGAGCGGGGAATGAGCAGTTCTTC. Complete variable domain (other parts from reference TRBV5-1 and TRBJ2-1): KAGVTQTPRYLIKTRGQQVTLSCSPISGHRSVSWYQQTPGQGLQFLFEYFSETQRNKGNFPGRFSGRQFSNSRSEMNVSTLELGDSALYLCASKVGAGNEQFFGPGTRLTVL.

The chain couples TRBV12-3 or TRBV12-4 to TRBJ1-1; D is possibly TRBD1 (5 bases). The CDR3 is 14 residues long. Trimming took off 6 bases at V and 6 bases at J, with 17 bases between the two ends. The CDR3 here is CASRGLFRWPEAFF. CDR3 sequence (DNA): TGTGCCAGCAGGGGACTTTTTAGATGGCCTGAAGCTTTCTTT.

This clonotype was found a few times. The V and J genes are TRBV29-1 and TRBJ2-1, with 11 bases matching TRBD2. V lost 7 bases to trimming and J lost 8 bases; unmatched junction nucleotides: 10. CDR1 SQVTM and CDR2 ANQGSEA come from the germline V gene. CDR3 length equals 14 residues. CDR3 protein: CSGAGLAGDYEQFF. CDR3 DNA sequence: TGCAGCGGGGCAGGACTAGCGGGCGATTATGAGCAGTTCTTC.

This clonotype was picked up a small number of times. The chain recombines TRBV11-2 with TRBJ2-1, with 9 positions matching TRBD2. In germline, CDR1 is SGHAT, CDR2 FQNNGV. The CDR3 covers 16 residues. Trimming removed 4 bases from V and 0 bases from J; junction bases left unmatched: 4. The DNA of the CDR3 is TGTGCCAGCAGCTATGGGGGACTAGCCTCCTACAATGAGCAGTTCTTC. This codes for CASSYGGLASYNEQFF.

This clonotype was picked up many times. CDR3 protein: CASSMIRMVLSQPQHF. The CDR3, as DNA: TGTGCCAGTAGTATGATTCGGATGGTTTTAAGTCAGCCCCAGCATTTT. The V and J genes are TRBV19 and TRBJ1-5, with D unclear. This CDR3 has 16 residues. The germline CDR1 and CDR2 sequences are LNHDA and SQIVND (reference sequence). V gave up 3 bases and J gave up 6 bases, with 18 bases separating them.

CDR3 sequence reads: CASSHRGRTNEETQYF. For the CDR3, the DNA is TGTGCCAGCAGCCACAGGGGACGGACTAACGAAGAGACCCAGTACTTC. The chain recombines TRBV7-8 with TRBJ2-5, with D maybe TRBD1 (7 bases). This CDR3 contains 16 residues. The germline CDR1 and CDR2 sequences are SGHVS and FQNEAQ. The V end lost 5 bases, the J end lost 3 bases, and 19 bases lay between the germline ends.

This clonotype showed up many times. This chain links TRBV7-2 with TRBJ2-3, with 13 bases identical to TRBD2. Looked up from germline, CDR1 is SGHTA and CDR2 is FQGNSA. The CDR3 extends over 16 amino acids. The junction had 6 bases not matched to a gene; V was cut back by 5 bases and J by 4 bases. The CDR3: CASSRRTSGSADTQYF. The CDR3 DNA is TGTGCCAGCAGCCGCCGGACTAGCGGGAGCGCAGATACGCAGTATTTT.

Notes on this clonotype: The junction departs from the called germline gene at one end, perhaps through a read error. The CDR3 spells CASSEGLSATDTQYF. DNA of the CDR3: TGTGCCAGCAGCGAAGGACTTTCAGCGACAGATACGCAGTATTTT. The V call is TRBV2, the J call TRBJ2-3; tentative D call: TRBD2 (5 bases). Germline lookup yields CDR1 SNHLY and CDR2 FYNNEI. The CDR3 has 15 residues.

V is TRBV2 and J is TRBJ2-1, with TRBD2 matching over 11 bases. The CDR3 loop spans 17 amino acids. The germline CDR1 and CDR2 sequences are SNHLY and FYNNEI. The V segment lost 0 bases and the J segment 5 bases; nucleotides outside the gene matches: 6. In DNA form, the CDR3 reads TGTGCCAGCAGTGAAGCAGTACTAGCGGGAGTTCACAATGAGCAGTTCTTC. Translation: CASSEAVLAGVHNEQFF.

This chain joins TRBV7-4 and TRBJ2-5; 7 nucleotides match TRBD2. The CDR3 consists of 15 residues. Germline values: CDR1 SGHVT, CDR2 SQSDAQ. Losses at the gene ends were 1 base for V and 3 bases for J; bases not matched to a gene: 5. CDR3 nucleotide sequence: TGTGCCAGCAGCTTAGTACCCAGCGGGAAAGAGACCCAGTACTTC. Translating gives CASSLVPSGKETQYF.

The chain uses TRBV6-5 and TRBJ2-1; 7 nucleotides match TRBD1. Germline loops: CDR1 MNHEY, CDR2 SVGAGI. V lost 1 base to trimming and J lost 3 bases; unmatched junction nucleotides: 6. The CDR3 runs to 16 residues. The CDR3 loop is CASSYFRAGGYNEQFF. CDR3 nucleotides: TGTGCCAGCAGTTACTTTCGGGCAGGGGGCTACAATGAGCAGTTCTTC.

This clonotype was found many times. V and J are TRBV7-2 and TRBJ1-1, with 9 bases aligning to TRBD1. The CDR3 consists of 19 residues. Per the germline V gene, CDR1 is SGHTA and CDR2 is FQGNSA. V was clipped by 2 bases and J by 0 bases; unmatched bases: 13. The CDR3 coding sequence is TGTGCCAGCAGCTTACCGGGGGTGTGGGACAGGGAACTGAACACTGAAGCTTTCTTT. Translating it yields CASSLPGVWDRELNTEAFF.

This sequence joins TRBV14 and TRBJ1-2; D is perhaps TRBD1 (6 bases). The V and J ends lost 1 base and 8 bases respectively, with 17 bases between them. This CDR3 has 15 amino acids. Per the germline V gene, CDR1 is SGHDN and CDR2 is FVKESK. The CDR3 DNA reads TGTGCCAGCAGCCAAGGGACCCGGGGGGCTGAGGGCTACACCTTC. Translation gives CASSQGTRGAEGYTF.

A few counts support this clonotype. The rearrangement uses TRBV28 and TRBJ2-3; D remains ambiguous. CDR1 MDHEN and CDR2 SYDVKM come from the germline V gene. V was clipped by 5 bases and J by 0 bases, with 6 bases between them. This CDR3 has 13 amino acids. The CDR3 sequence is CASSGFSTDTQYF. The CDR3, as DNA: TGTGCCAGCAGTGGGTTTAGCACAGATACGCAGTATTTT.

This clonotype was counted ten times or more. The chain combines TRBV7-9 with TRBJ2-1, with 7 bases aligning to TRBD2. V dropped 5 bases and J dropped 2; count of bases not matched to a gene: 3. The CDR3 is 14 residues long. CDR1 is SEHNR, CDR2 FQNEAQ, per germline (reference sequence). CDR3 sequence reads: CASSQGGPYNEQFF. CDR3 nucleotide sequence: TGTGCCAGCAGCCAGGGAGGGCCCTACAATGAGCAGTTCTTC.